The source of this TCR beta chain is a study of vaccination and CD4 T cells after COVID-19. General study findings and limits: In convalescent patients, 304 of 307 vaccine-specific clones were spike mono-reactive.

Germline loops: CDR1 SGDLS, CDR2 YYNGEE. The trim removed 5 bases at V and 0 bases at J, leaving 6 bases unmatched. The length of the CDR3 is 15 residues. Comment on this clonotype: Its antigen is currently unknown.

Treatment here: approximately 11-day PBMC culture with coronavirus spike peptide pools or control peptides (ViraFEST assay). At both days 3 and 7, half the medium was replaced with fresh IL-2 medium. The Oncomine TCR Beta short-read assay sequenced DNA from cultured CD4+ T cells. CD4+ T cells were cultured, and genomic DNA was extracted from them. TCRdb independently ran MiXCR on the PCR reads; one entry per CDR3 protein. The table has around 20,000 distinct CDR3 sequences, roughly 44% seen once; the top ten hold about 13%. Input material: cultured CD4+ T cells from blood. This chain links TRBV9 with TRBJ2-3, with 7 bases lining up with TRBD2. The sequence came from a human donor with COVID-19. This CDR3 reads CASRATSASTDTQYF. The DNA for the CDR3 is TGTGCCAGCAGAGCCACTAGCGCCAGCACAGATACGCAGTATTTT.